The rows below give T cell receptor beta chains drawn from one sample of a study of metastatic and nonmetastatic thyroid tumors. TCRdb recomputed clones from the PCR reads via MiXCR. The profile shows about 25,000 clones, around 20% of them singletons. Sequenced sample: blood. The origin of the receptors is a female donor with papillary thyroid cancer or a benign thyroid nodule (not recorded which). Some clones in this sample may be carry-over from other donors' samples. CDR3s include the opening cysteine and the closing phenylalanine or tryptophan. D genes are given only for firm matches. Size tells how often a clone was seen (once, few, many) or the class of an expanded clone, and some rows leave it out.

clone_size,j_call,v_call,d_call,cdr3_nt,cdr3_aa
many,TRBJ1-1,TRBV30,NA,TGTGCCTGGAACACGGATTCAGTGAAAGCTTTCTTT,CAWNTDSVKAFF
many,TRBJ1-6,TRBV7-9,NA,TGTGCCAGCAGCCCCAGTACCACTTCACCCCTCCACTTT,CASSPSTTSPLHF
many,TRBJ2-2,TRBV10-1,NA,TGCGCCAGCAGACGGGATCAGCGCACCGGGGAGCTGTTTTTT,CASRRDQRTGELFF
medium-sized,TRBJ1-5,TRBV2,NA,TGTGCCAGCTCTGCCGGCAATCAGCCCCAGCATTTT,CASSAGNQPQHF
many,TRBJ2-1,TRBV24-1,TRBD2,TGTGCCACCAGTGATTCCACTAGCGGGAACTACAATGAGCAGTTCTTC,CATSDSTSGNYNEQFF
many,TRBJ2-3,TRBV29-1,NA,TGCAGCGTTGATAGGGGCCCTTTTGCCTCTAGCACAGATACGCAGTATTTT,CSVDRGPFASSTDTQYF
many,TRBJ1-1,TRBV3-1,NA,TGTGCCAGCAGCCAAGACAGTCATGAAGCTTTCTTT,CASSQDSHEAFF
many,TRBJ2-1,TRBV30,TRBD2,TGTGCCTGGAGTATGCGGGAGCTGAATGAGCAGTTCTTC,CAWSMRELNEQFF
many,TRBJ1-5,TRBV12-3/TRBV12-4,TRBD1,TGTGCCAGCACCACAGGGGGACAGGTCAGTCAGCCCCAGCATTTT,CASTTGGQVSQPQHF
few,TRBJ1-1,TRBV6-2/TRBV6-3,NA,TGTGCCAGCAGTATTCTACAGGGCAGGACTGAAGCTTTCTTT,CASSILQGRTEAFF
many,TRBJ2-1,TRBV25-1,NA,TGTGCCAGCAAAGGGTCGAGCAATGAGCAGTTCTTC,CASKGSSNEQFF
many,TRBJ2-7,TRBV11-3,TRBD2,TGTGCCAGCAGCTTATTGGCTAGCGGGGGGCCTATAGGGGAGCAGTACTTC,CASSLLASGGPIGEQYF
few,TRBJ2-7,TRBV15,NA,TGTGCCACCAGCAGATATTTAAGGAACGAGCAGTACTTC,CATSRYLRNEQYF
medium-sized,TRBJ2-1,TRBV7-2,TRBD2,TGTGCCAGCAGCTTTGAGCGGGGGGGTTACAATGAGCAGTTCTTC,CASSFERGGYNEQFF
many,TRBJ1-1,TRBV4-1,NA,TGCGCCAGCAGCCAAGAGTCAGGGGTCACTGAAGCTTTCTTT,CASSQESGVTEAFF
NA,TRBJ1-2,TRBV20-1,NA,TGCAGTGCTAGAGATCTTGGAGGGCTCGAGGTCTATGGCTACACCTTC,CSARDLGGLEVYGYTF
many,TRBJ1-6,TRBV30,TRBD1,TGTGCCTGGTCCGGGACAGGCAATTCACCCCTCCACTTT,CAWSGTGNSPLHF
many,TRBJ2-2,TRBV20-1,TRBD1,TGCAGTGCCGGAGGGACAGGGTACACCGGGGAGCTGTTTTTT,CSAGGTGYTGELFF
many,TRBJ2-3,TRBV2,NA,TGTGCCAGCAGCGACAAGACCAGGAGGAGCACAGATACGCAGTATTTT,CASSDKTRRSTDTQYF
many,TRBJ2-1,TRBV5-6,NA,TGTGCCAGCAGCCGGGACAGGGGTAGCGGGGGCTACAATGAGCAGTTCTTC,CASSRDRGSGGYNEQFF
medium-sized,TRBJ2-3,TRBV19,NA,TGTGCCAGTGCAGGGGCGCGCACAGATACGCAGTATTTT,CASAGARTDTQYF
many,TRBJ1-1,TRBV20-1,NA,TGCAGTGTTCGTCTCTCTTCGAACACTGAAGCTTTCTTT,CSVRLSSNTEAFF
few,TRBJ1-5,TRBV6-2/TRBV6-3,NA,TGTGCCAGCAGCCTAGACATGCTTACCAATCAGCCCCAGCATTTT,CASSLDMLTNQPQHF
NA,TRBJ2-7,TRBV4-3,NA,TGCGCCAGCAGCCAAGACGACAACTACTACGAGCAGTACTTC,CASSQDDNYYEQYF
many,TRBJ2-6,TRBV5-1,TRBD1,TGCGCCAGCAGCTACACCGGGACAGGGGGCTTTGGTGGCTCTGGGGCCAACGTCCTGACTTTC,CASSYTGTGGFGGSGANVLTF
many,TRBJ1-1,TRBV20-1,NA,TGCAGTGCTAGGGTCCCCGCGGGGGAAGCTTTCTTT,CSARVPAGEAFF
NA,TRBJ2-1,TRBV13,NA,TGTGCCAGCAGCACCAGGGGTGTCACTGAGCAGTTCTTC,CASSTRGVTEQFF
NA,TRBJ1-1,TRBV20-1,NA,TGCAGTGCTCTTAAGCGGGGCGTTGGGCACACTGAAGCTTTCTTT,CSALKRGVGHTEAFF
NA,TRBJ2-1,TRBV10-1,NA,TGCGCCAGCAGTGAGTGCCTTGACTACAATGAGCAGTTCTTC,CASSECLDYNEQFF
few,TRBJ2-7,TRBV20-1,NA,TGCAGTGCTGCGGGCCCAATCGAGGACGAGCAGTACTTC,CSAAGPIEDEQYF
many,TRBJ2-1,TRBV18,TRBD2,TGTGCCAGCTCACCACCGGCAGCGGGGGGACTCTACAATGAGCAGTTCTTC,CASSPPAAGGLYNEQFF
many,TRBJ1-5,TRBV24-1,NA,TGTGCCACCAGTGAGAGCCTCGGGACCCATCAGCCCCAGCATTTT,CATSESLGTHQPQHF
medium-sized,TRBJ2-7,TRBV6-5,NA,TGTGCCAGCAGTTACTCGGGAGTTTCCTACGAGCAGTACTTC,CASSYSGVSYEQYF
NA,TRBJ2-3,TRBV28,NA,TGTGCCAGCCGCGCAAGTGGGAGCCCGGATACTCAGTATTTT,CASRASGSPDTQYF
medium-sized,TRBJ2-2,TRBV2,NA,TGTGCCAGCACTCTAGCAACTGGGGAGCTGTTTTTT,CASTLATGELFF
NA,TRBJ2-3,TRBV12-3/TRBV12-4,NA,TGTGCCAGCACTTTCGGAATGGGGTTCCAGAGCTTATCAGATACGCAGTATTTT,CASTFGMGFQSLSDTQYF
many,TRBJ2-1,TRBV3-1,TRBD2,TGTGCCTGCAGCCAGGGTGCTAGCGGGGTCTCCGATGAGCAGTTCTTC,CACSQGASGVSDEQFF
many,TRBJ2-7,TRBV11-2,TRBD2,TGTGCCAGCAGCTTAGATCGTTCCCGACTAGCGGGAGTATACGAGCAGTACTTC,CASSLDRSRLAGVYEQYF
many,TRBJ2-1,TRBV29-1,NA,TGCAGCGTTGAAGACGTTGAGCAGTTCTTC,CSVEDVEQFF